The rows below give T cell receptor beta chains drawn from one sample of a study of OX40 agonist ivuxolimab in advanced cancers. The table came from immunoSEQ multiplex PCR; TCRdb's copy has only in-frame clones and leaves some out. The table records about 44,000 clones, around 90% of them present only once. The material was CD4+ or CD8+ T cells sorted from blood, obtained in a trial of the OX40 agonist ivuxolimab. The receptors stem from an adult with an advanced solid tumor such as melanoma, head and neck, liver or kidney cancer. CDR3s include the opening cysteine and the closing phenylalanine or tryptophan. The D gene is left open where the match is weak. Clone size is not always given. Where it is, it says once, few, many or a class for expanded clones.

V gene	J gene	clone size	D gene	CDR3 DNA	CDR3 protein
TRBV28	TRBJ2-6	NA	TRBD2	TGTGCCAGCATAGGGACTAGCGGCTCTGGGGCCAACGTCCTGACTTTC	CASIGTSGSGANVLTF
TRBV6-5	TRBJ2-7	NA	TRBD2	TGTGCCAGCAGGATACTGGGACTAGCGGGTGGCGAGCAGTACTTC	CASRILGLAGGEQYF
TRBV10-3	TRBJ1-1	few	NA	TGTGCCATCAGTGTGGGGATGAACACTGAAGCTTTCTTT	CAISVGMNTEAFF
TRBV2	TRBJ2-2	NA	NA	TGTGCCAGCAGTGAATCTGGGAACGCGAACACCGGGGAGCTGTTTTTT	CASSESGNANTGELFF
TRBV5-6	TRBJ2-7	NA	TRBD1	TGTGCCAGCAGCTTACAGGGGGCTTCCTACGAGCAGTACTTC	CASSLQGASYEQYF
TRBV4-1	TRBJ2-5	NA	NA	TGCGCCAGCAGCCCCGGCCGGGCAGCCGCCGCCCAGACCCAGTACTTC	CASSPGRAAAAQTQYF
TRBV5-4	TRBJ1-4	NA	TRBD1	TGTGCCAGCAGACCCGGGACAGGGGTTTCAACTAATGAAAAACTGTTTTTT	CASRPGTGVSTNEKLFF
TRBV27	TRBJ1-2	NA	NA	TGTGCCAGCAGTTTAAGGCAGCACTATGGCTACACCTTC	CASSLRQHYGYTF
TRBV6-5	TRBJ1-2	NA	NA	TGTGCCAGCACCCAAGGGAGTTTGGATGGCTACACCTTC	CASTQGSLDGYTF
TRBV9	TRBJ2-1	NA	TRBD2	TGTGCCAGCAGCGAACGACTAGCGGGAGCATACAATGAGCAGTTCTTC	CASSERLAGAYNEQFF
TRBV19	TRBJ1-1	NA	NA	TGTGCCAGCAGACCCCTGGGGGCGTTAACTGAAGCTTTCTTT	CASRPLGALTEAFF
TRBV11-3	TRBJ2-6	NA	NA	TGTGCCAGCAGCTCCCCCCCGCACAACTCTGGGGCCAACGTCCTGACTTTC	CASSSPPHNSGANVLTF
TRBV27	TRBJ2-7	NA	NA	TGTGCCAGCAGTTCGAGCTCCTACGAGCAGTACTTC	CASSSSSYEQYF
TRBV27	TRBJ1-1	NA	NA	TGTGCCAGCAGTTTCCGGGGGAACACTGAAGCTTTCTTT	CASSFRGNTEAFF
TRBV6-1	TRBJ2-3	NA	TRBD2	TGTGCCAGCAGTGAAAACACGGGGGGTAGCACAGATACGCAGTATTTT	CASSENTGGSTDTQYF
TRBV11-2	TRBJ2-7	NA	NA	TGTGCCAGCAGCTTATACCTCCCCTTCGACAGAAACGCCTACGAGCAGTACTTC	CASSLYLPFDRNAYEQYF
TRBV6-5	TRBJ1-1	NA	NA	TGTGCCAGCAGCTTAGGGGTGAGCACTGAAGCTTTCTTT	CASSLGVSTEAFF
TRBV30	TRBJ1-5	NA	NA	TGTGCCTGGAGTGTGGGGACACTTAGCAATCAGCCCCAGCATTTT	CAWSVGTLSNQPQHF
TRBV5-1	TRBJ1-5	NA	TRBD1	TGCGCCAGCAGCCTCTGGACAGGGGGGGATCAGCCCCAGCATTTT	CASSLWTGGDQPQHF
TRBV6-1	TRBJ2-1	NA	NA	TGTGCCAGCAGTGAAAGGCCGGATAGAGAGCAGTTCTTC	CASSERPDREQFF
TRBV19	TRBJ2-1	NA	NA	TGTGCCAGTAGTGATGGGGGAAACAATGAGCAGTTCTTC	CASSDGGNNEQFF
TRBV28	TRBJ2-7	NA	NA	TGTGCCAGCAACACCGGGACAGAGCAGTACTTC	CASNTGTEQYF
TRBV4-2	TRBJ2-2	NA	TRBD2	TGTGCCAGCCGATTAGCGGGAGGGCCTAACACCGGGGAGCTGTTTTTT	CASRLAGGPNTGELFF
TRBV28	TRBJ1-2	few	TRBD1	TGTGCCAGCAGTTTAGTTGGGACAGGGGGCGAAAACTATGGCTACACCTTC	CASSLVGTGGENYGYTF
TRBV7-2	TRBJ2-3	NA	NA	TGTGCCAGCAGCTTAGGGACTCCTAATACGCAGTATTTT	CASSLGTPNTQYF
TRBV7-9	TRBJ2-7	NA	TRBD1	TGTGCCAGCAGCCCAACCACAGGGGGAGGTGAGCAGTACTTC	CASSPTTGGGEQYF
TRBV14	TRBJ2-7	NA	NA	TGTGCCAGCAGCGATACCTCCTACGAGCAGTACTTC	CASSDTSYEQYF
TRBV19	TRBJ1-2	NA	NA	TGTGCCGCCACCACAGGGAATGGCTACACCTTC	CAATTGNGYTF
TRBV21-1	TRBJ2-3	NA	NA	TGTGCCAGCAGCAAAGACGGGAATCAGAGTCCGGCGTCTGATACGCAGTATTTT	CASSKDGNQSPASDTQYF
TRBV30	TRBJ2-5	once	NA	TGTGCCTGGAACCAATGGGGGGAAGGAGGGACCCAGTACTTC	CAWNQWGEGGTQYF
TRBV19	TRBJ2-3	NA	NA	TGTGCCAGTAGTGAGACATTACAAAGCACAGATACGCAGTATTTT	CASSETLQSTDTQYF
TRBV4-1	TRBJ2-7	NA	TRBD2	TGCGCCAGCAGCCAAGGACTAGCGGGAGGCTATGAGCAGTACTTC	CASSQGLAGGYEQYF
TRBV7-9	TRBJ1-4	NA	NA	TGTGCCAGCAGGACAGGAATGGATGAAAAACTGTTTTTT	CASRTGMDEKLFF
TRBV10-3	TRBJ2-1	NA	NA	TGTGCCATCAGTGAGTCAGGTAGCTCCTCCTACAATGAGCAGTTCTTC	CAISESGSSSYNEQFF
TRBV4-1	TRBJ2-7	NA	TRBD2	TGCGCCAGCAGCCTAGTGGGACTAGGGGACTACGAGCAGTACTTC	CASSLVGLGDYEQYF